This record concerns one TCR beta chain sequence. The protocol was immunoSEQ multiplex PCR, while the TCRdb copy is restricted to in-frame clones and leaves out a portion. The sample carries some 65,000 clones, more than 75% recorded once. This sample is drawn from a study of control samples from healthy donors and cancer patients. This CDR3 is 12 amino acids long. Germline lookup yields CDR1 MNHNS and CDR2 SASEGT. Trimming removed 2 bases from V and 5 bases from J, with 4 bases in between. The sequenced sample consisted of PBMCs. The chain joins TRBV6-1 to TRBJ1-5; D is ambiguous. The source is a woman in her 50s with lung cancer. The CDR3 coding sequence is TGTGCCAGCAGTGAAAAGGATCAGCCCCAGCATTTT. Protein: CASSEKDQPQHF.